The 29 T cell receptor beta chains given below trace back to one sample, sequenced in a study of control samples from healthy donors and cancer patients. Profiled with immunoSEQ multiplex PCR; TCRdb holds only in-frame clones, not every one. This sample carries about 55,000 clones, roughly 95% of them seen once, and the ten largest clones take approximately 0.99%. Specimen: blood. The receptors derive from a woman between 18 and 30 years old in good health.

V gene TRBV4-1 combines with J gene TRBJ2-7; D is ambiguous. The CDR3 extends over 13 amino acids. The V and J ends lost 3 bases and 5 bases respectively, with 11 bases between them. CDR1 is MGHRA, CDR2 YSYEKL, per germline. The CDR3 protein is CASSQSTGDEQYF. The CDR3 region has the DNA TGCGCCAGCAGCCAGTCAACTGGCGACGAGCAGTACTTC.

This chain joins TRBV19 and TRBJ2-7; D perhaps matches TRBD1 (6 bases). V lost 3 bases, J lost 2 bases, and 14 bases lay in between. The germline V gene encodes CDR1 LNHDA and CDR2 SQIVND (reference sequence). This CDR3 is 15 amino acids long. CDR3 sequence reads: CASSIARTATYEQYF. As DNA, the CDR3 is TGTGCCAGTAGTATCGCCAGGACAGCCACCTACGAGCAGTACTTC. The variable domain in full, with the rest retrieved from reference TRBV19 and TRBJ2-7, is DGGITQSPKYLFRKEGQNVTLSCEQNLNHDAMYWYRQDPGQGLRLIYYSQIVNDFQKGDIAEGYSVSREKKESFPLTVTSAQKNPTAFYLCASSIARTATYEQYFGPGTRLTVT.

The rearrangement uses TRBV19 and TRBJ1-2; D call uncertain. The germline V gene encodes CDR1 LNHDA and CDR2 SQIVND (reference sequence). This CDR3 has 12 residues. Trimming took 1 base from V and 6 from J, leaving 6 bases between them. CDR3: CASSIGSDGYTF. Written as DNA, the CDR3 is TGTGCCAGTAGTATAGGGTCGGATGGCTACACCTTC.

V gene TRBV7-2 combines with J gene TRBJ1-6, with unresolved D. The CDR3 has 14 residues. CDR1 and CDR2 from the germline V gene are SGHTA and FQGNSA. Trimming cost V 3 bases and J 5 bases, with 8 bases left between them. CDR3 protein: CASSFVQHNSPLHF. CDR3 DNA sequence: TGTGCCAGCAGCTTTGTCCAGCATAATTCACCCCTCCACTTT.

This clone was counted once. This chain's CDR3 is CSVTGTGDYGYTF. CDR3 nucleotides: TGCAGCGTTACCGGTACAGGGGACTATGGCTACACCTTC. The chain has TRBV29-1 and TRBJ1-2; 7 bases fit TRBD1. Germline lookup yields CDR1 SQVTM and CDR2 ANQGSEA. V shed 5 bases and J 3 bases; nucleotides not matched to a gene: 6. The CDR3 contains 13 residues. Together with reference TRBV29-1 and TRBJ1-2, the CDR3 gives the full variable domain: SAVISQKPSRDICQRGTSLTIQCQVDSQVTMMFWYRQQPGQSLTLIATANQGSEATYESGFVIDKFPISRPNLTFSTLTVSNMSPEDSSIYLCSVTGTGDYGYTFGSGTRLTVV.

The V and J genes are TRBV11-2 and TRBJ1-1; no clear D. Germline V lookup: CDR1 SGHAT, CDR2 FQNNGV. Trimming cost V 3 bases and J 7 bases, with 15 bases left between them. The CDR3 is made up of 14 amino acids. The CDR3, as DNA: TGTGCCAGCAGCTTTAGTCGCGACTCCAGTGAAGCTTTCTTT. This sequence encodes CASSFSRDSSEAFF.

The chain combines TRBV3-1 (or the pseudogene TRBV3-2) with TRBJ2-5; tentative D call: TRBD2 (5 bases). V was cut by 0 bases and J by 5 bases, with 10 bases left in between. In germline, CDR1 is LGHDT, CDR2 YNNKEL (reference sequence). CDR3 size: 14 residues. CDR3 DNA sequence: TGTGCCAGCAGCCAAGATCGACTAAGGGAGACCCAGTACTTC. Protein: CASSQDRLRETQYF.

The CDR3, as DNA: TGTGCCAGCAGTGAACAGGGGGTTTATAATTCACCCCTCCACTTT. Protein sequence: CASSEQGVYNSPLHF. This chain links TRBV2 with TRBJ1-6; 7 bases line up with TRBD1. V was pared by 2 bases and J by 4 bases, with 2 bases of the junction left unmatched. This CDR3 has 15 residues. The germline gives CDR1 SNHLY, CDR2 FYNNEI.

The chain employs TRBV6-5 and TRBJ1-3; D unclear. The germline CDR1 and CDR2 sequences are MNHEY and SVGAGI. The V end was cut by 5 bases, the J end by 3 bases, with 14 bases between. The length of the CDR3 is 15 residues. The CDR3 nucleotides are TGTGCCAGCAGTAACCCCGCCCCGGTTGGAAACACCATATATTTT. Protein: CASSNPAPVGNTIYF.

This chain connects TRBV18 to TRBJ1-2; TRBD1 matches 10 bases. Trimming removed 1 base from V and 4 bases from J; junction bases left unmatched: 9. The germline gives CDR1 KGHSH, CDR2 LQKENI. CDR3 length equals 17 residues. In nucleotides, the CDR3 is TGTGCCAGCTCACCACGACAGGGGGCCTGGGGCTCCTATGGCTACACCTTC. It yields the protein CASSPRQGAWGSYGYTF.

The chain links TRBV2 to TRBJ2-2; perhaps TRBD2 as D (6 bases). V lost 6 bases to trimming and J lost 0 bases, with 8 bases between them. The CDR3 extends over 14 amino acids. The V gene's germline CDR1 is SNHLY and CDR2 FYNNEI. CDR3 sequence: CASRGLANTGELFF. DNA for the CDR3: TGTGCCAGCAGGGGACTTGCGAACACCGGGGAGCTGTTTTTT.

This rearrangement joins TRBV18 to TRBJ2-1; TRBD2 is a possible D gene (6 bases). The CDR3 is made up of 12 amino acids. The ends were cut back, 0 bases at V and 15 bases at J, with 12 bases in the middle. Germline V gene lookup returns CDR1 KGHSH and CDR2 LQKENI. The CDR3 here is CASSPPEGVRFF. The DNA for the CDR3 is TGTGCCAGCTCACCACCGGAGGGCGTAAGGTTCTTC.

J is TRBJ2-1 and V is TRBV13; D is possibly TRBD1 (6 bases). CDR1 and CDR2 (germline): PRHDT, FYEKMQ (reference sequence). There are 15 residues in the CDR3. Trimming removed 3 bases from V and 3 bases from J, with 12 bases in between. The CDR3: CASSFTLDSYNEQFF. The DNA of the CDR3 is TGTGCCAGCAGCTTCACTCTGGACAGCTACAATGAGCAGTTCTTC.

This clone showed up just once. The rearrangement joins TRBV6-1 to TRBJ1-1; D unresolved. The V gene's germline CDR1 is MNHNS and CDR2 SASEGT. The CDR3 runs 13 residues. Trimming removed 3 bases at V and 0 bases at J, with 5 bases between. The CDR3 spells CASSEDLNTEAFF. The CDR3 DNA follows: TGTGCCAGCAGTGAGGACTTGAACACTGAAGCTTTCTTT.

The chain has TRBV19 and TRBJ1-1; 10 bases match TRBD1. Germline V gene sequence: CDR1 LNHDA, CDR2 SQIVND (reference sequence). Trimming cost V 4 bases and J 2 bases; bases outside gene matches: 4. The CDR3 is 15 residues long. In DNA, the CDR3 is TGTGCCAGTAGTAGGGACAGGGGCGGAAACACTGAAGCTTTCTTT. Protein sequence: CASSRDRGGNTEAFF.

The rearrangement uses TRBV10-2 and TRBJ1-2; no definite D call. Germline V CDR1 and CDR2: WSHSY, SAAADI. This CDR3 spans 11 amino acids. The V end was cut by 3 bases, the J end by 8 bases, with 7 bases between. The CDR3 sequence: CASSDGGGYTF. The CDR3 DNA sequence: TGCGCCAGCAGTGATGGCGGAGGCTACACCTTC.

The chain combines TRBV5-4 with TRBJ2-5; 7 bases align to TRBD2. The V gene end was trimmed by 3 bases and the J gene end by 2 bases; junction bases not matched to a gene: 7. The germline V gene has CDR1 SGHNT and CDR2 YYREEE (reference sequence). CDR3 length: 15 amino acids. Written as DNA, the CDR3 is TGTGCCAGCAGCTCGGGGGGTTCGAGACAAGAGACCCAGTACTTC. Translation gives CASSSGGSRQETQYF.

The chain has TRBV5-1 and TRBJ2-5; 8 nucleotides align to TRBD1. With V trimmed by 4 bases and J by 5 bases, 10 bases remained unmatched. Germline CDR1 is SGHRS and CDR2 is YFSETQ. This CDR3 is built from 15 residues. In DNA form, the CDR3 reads TGCGCCAGCAGCCCTCGGACAGGGACGGCTGAGACCCAGTACTTC. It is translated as CASSPRTGTAETQYF.

CDR3 coding DNA: TGTGCCAGCAGCTGGGACAGGGATAATGAAGCTTTCTTT. Protein sequence: CASSWDRDNEAFF. V is TRBV5-6 and J is TRBJ1-1; 9 bases agree with TRBD1. CDR1 SGHDT and CDR2 YYEEEE come from the germline V gene. The CDR3 is made up of 13 amino acids. The junction had 4 bases not matched to a gene; V was cut back by 3 bases and J by 7 bases.

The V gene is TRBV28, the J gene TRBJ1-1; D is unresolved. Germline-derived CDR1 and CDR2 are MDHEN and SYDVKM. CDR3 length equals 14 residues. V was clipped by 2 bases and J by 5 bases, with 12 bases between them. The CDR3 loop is CASSLEGRLTEAFF. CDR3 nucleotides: TGTGCCAGCAGTTTAGAGGGCCGGTTAACTGAAGCTTTCTTT.

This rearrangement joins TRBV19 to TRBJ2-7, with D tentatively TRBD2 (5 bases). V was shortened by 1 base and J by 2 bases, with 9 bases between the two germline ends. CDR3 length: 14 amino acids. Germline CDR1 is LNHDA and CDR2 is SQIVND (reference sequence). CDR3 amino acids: CASSIGTPPYEQYF. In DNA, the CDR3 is TGTGCCAGTAGTATAGGGACTCCGCCCTACGAGCAGTACTTC.

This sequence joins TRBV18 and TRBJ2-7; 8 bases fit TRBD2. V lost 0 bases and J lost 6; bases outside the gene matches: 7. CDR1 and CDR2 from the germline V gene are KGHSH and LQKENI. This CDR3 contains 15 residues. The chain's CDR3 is CASSPPPGGPLEQYF. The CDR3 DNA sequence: TGTGCCAGCTCACCACCGCCGGGGGGGCCCCTCGAGCAGTACTTC.

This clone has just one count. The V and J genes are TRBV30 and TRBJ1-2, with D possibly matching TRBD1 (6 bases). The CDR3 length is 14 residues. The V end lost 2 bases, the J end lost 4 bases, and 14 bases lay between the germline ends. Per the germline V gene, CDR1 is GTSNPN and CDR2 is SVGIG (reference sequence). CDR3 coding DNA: TGTGCCTGGAGTCCGGGACACCTTGCCTATGGCTACACCTTC. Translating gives CAWSPGHLAYGYTF.

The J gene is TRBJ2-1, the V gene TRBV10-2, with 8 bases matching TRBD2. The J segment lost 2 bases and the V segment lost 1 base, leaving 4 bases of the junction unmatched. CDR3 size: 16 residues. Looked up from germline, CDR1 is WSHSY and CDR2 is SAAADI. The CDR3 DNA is TGCGCCAGCAGTGAGTTGGGTAGCGGGACCTACAATGAGCAGTTCTTC. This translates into CASSELGSGTYNEQFF.

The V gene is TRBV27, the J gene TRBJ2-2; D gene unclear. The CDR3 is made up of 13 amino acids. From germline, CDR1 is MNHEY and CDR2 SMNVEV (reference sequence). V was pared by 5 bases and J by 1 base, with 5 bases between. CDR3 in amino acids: CASSVLNTGELFF. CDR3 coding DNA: TGTGCCAGCAGTGTTTTGAACACCGGGGAGCTGTTTTTT.

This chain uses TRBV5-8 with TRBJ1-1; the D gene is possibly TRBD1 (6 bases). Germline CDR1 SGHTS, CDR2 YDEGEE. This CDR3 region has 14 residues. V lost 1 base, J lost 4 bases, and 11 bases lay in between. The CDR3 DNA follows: TGTGCCAGCAGCTTGACAGGGAAGGTCACTGAAGCTTTCTTT. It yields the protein CASSLTGKVTEAFF.

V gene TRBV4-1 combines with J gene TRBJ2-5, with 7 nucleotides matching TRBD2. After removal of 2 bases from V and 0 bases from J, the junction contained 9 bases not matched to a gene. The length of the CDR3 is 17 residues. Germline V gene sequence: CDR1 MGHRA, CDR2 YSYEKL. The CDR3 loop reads CASSQTVAGFYQETQYF. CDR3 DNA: TGCGCCAGCAGCCAAACGGTAGCGGGCTTTTACCAAGAGACCCAGTACTTC.

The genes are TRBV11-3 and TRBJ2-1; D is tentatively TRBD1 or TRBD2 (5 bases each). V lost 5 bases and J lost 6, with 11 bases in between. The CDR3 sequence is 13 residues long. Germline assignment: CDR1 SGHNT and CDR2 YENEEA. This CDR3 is CASSTGPFNEQFF. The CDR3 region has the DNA TGTGCCAGCAGCACGGGGCCTTTCAATGAGCAGTTCTTC.

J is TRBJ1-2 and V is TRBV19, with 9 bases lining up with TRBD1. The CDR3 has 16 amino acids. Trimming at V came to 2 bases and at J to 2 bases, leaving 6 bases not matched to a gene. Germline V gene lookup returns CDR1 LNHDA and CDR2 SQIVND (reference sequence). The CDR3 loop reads CASSIYGTGKNYGYTF. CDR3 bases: TGTGCCAGTAGTATATACGGGACAGGGAAAAACTATGGCTACACCTTC.